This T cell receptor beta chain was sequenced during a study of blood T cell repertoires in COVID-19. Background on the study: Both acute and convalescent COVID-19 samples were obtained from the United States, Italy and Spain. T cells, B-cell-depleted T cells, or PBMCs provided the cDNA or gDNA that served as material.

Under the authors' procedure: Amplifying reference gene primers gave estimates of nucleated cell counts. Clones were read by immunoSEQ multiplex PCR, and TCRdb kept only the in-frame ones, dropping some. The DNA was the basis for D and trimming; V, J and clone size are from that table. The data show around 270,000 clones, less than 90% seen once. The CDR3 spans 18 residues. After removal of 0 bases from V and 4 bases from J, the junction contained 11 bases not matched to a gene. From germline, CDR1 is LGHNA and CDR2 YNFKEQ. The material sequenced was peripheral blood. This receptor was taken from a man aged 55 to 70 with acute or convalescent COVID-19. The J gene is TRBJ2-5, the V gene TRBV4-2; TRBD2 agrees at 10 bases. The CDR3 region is CASSQDAPLAGEGETQYF. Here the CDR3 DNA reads TGTGCCAGCAGCCAAGATGCCCCGCTAGCGGGAGAGGGAGAGACCCAGTACTTC.